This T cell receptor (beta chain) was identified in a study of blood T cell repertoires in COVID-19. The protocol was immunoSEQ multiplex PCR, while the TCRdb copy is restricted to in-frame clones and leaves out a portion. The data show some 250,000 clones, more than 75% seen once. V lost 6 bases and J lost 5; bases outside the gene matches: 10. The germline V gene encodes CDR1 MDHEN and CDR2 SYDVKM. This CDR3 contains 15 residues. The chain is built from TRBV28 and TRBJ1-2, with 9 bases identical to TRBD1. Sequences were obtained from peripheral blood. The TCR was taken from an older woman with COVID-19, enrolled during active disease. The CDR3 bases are TGTGCCAGCAGGACGGGACAGGGCCGATTATATGGCTACACCTTC. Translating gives CASRTGQGRLYGYTF.